The T cell receptor beta chain under discussion was sequenced for a study of T cells in tuberculosis. Time point given: new active TB diagnosis, blood taken before or within 7 days of starting treatment. The V gene's germline CDR1 is SGHRS and CDR2 YFSETQ. Trimming took off 0 bases at V and 1 base at J, with 11 bases between the two ends. The CDR3 contains 16 residues. Clones were read by immunoSEQ multiplex PCR, and TCRdb kept only the in-frame ones, dropping some. Seen here are tens of thousands of clones, approximately 95% observed once, and the top ten hold approximately 4.2%. The V call is TRBV5-1, the J call TRBJ1-5, with unresolved D. The specimen was PBMCs, collected at tuberculosis diagnosis. This receptor was taken from an adult with tuberculosis. Here the CDR3 reads CASSLAGNLSNQPQHF. For the CDR3, the DNA is TGCGCCAGCAGCTTGGCCGGGAACTTAAGCAATCAGCCCCAGCATTTT.